The 32 T cell receptor beta chains presented below share a single source sample, sequenced in a study of siplizumab effects on memory and regulatory T cells. The data were produced by immunoSEQ multiplex PCR, yet TCRdb's version contains in-frame clones alone and is incomplete. The repertoire holds 110,000 or so clones, with 85% to 95% as singletons. Material for sequencing was CD4+ T cells sorted from blood. These receptors originate from a human donor in good health.

The CDR3 sequence: CASSYSTLAGTQYF. CDR3 DNA: TGTGCCAGCAGTTACTCGACGTTGGCGGGGACCCAGTACTTC. This chain joins TRBV6-5 and TRBJ2-5; tentative D call: TRBD2 (5 bases). CDR3 length: 14 amino acids. Germline V lookup: CDR1 MNHEY, CDR2 SVGAGI. V lost 0 bases and J 7 bases, leaving 12 bases between the germline ends.

This chain joins TRBV2 and TRBJ2-1; tentatively, D is TRBD1 (6 bases). The CDR3 is 14 amino acids. Trimming removed 5 bases at V and 6 bases at J, with 14 bases between. Germline CDR1 SNHLY, CDR2 FYNNEI. The CDR3 region is CASSQGLRGNEQFF. The CDR3 region has the DNA TGTGCCAGCAGTCAGGGGCTACGGGGCAATGAGCAGTTCTTC.

This chain connects TRBV19 to TRBJ1-1; maybe TRBD1 (5 bases). The CDR3 length is 14 residues. Germline CDR1 and CDR2: LNHDA and SQIVND (reference sequence). V lost 8 bases and J 2 bases, leaving 15 bases between the germline ends. CDR3 protein: CASSPRDPNTEAFF. CDR3 coding DNA: TGTGCCAGTTCCCCCAGGGACCCCAACACTGAAGCTTTCTTT. The variable domain in full, completed from reference TRBV19 and TRBJ1-1, reads DGGITQSPKYLFRKEGQNVTLSCEQNLNHDAMYWYRQDPGQGLRLIYYSQIVNDFQKGDIAEGYSVSREKKESFPLTVTSAQKNPTAFYLCASSPRDPNTEAFFGQGTRLTVV.

This rearrangement joins TRBV5-1 to TRBJ1-6; unclear D gene. V was shortened by 0 bases and J by 5 bases, with 6 bases between the two germline ends. The germline V gene encodes CDR1 SGHRS and CDR2 YFSETQ. The CDR3 length is 14 residues. CDR3 nucleotide sequence: TGCGCCAGCAGCTTGGGGTCAGATAATTCACCCCTCCACTTT. This translates into CASSLGSDNSPLHF. The full variable domain, its missing parts supplied by reference TRBV5-1 and TRBJ1-6, is KAGVTQTPRYLIKTRGQQVTLSCSPISGHRSVSWYQQTPGQGLQFLFEYFSETQRNKGNFPGRFSGRQFSNSRSEMNVSTLELGDSALYLCASSLGSDNSPLHFGNGTRLTVT.

This chain links TRBV9 with TRBJ2-1; TRBD2 aligns across 12 bases. The V gene end was trimmed by 3 bases and the J gene end by 4 bases; junction bases not matched to a gene: 2. This CDR3 spans 15 amino acids. Looked up from germline, CDR1 is SGDLS and CDR2 is YYNGEE. The CDR3 region is CASSGGTSGYNEQFF. The DNA for the CDR3 is TGTGCCAGCAGCGGGGGGACTAGCGGGTACAATGAGCAGTTCTTC.

CDR3 sequence (DNA): TGTGCCAGCCTTGGACACACTGAAGCTTTCTTT. Translation gives CASLGHTEAFF. J is TRBJ1-1 and V is TRBV6-1; D is unresolved. The CDR3 consists of 11 residues. Germline V gives CDR1 MNHNS, CDR2 SASEGT. V dropped 8 bases and J dropped 3 bases, with 7 bases sitting between them.

This sequence joins TRBV11-2 and TRBJ2-1; no reliable D call. This CDR3 region has 11 residues. Germline CDR1 is SGHAT and CDR2 is FQNNGV. V gave up 2 bases and J gave up 9 bases, with 5 bases separating them. The chain's CDR3 is CASSLSGEQFF. CDR3 in DNA: TGTGCCAGCAGCTTATCGGGTGAGCAGTTCTTC.

This clone appeared once. The chain combines TRBV6-1 with TRBJ1-1; D unclear. V dropped 2 bases and J dropped 8 bases, with 12 bases sitting between them. Germline CDR1 is MNHNS and CDR2 is SASEGT. The CDR3 sequence is 13 residues long. CDR3 protein: CASSERINKEAFF. CDR3 DNA: TGTGCCAGCAGTGAAAGAATAAATAAGGAAGCTTTCTTT.

This chain links TRBV2 with TRBJ1-2; D remains unclear. CDR3 length: 8 amino acids. Deletions cut 8 bases from V and 8 bases from J, with 3 bases between. The germline gives CDR1 SNHLY, CDR2 FYNNEI. The CDR3: CASQGYTF. The CDR3, as DNA: TGTGCCAGCCAGGGCTACACCTTC.

This sequence joins TRBV6-5 and TRBJ1-2, with 8 bases lining up with TRBD1. The CDR3 totals 15 residues. Looked up from germline, CDR1 is MNHEY and CDR2 is SVGAGI. The junction had 6 bases not matched to a gene; V was cut back by 2 bases and J by 4 bases. CDR3 sequence reads: CASSYGQGSSYGYTF. CDR3 DNA sequence: TGTGCCAGCAGTTACGGACAGGGATCGAGCTATGGCTACACCTTC.

This chain links TRBV6-5 with TRBJ2-5; D uncertain. Germline loops: CDR1 MNHEY, CDR2 SVGAGI. The CDR3 consists of 12 residues. The V gene lost 6 bases and the J gene lost 3 bases, with 8 bases spanning the gap. The CDR3: CASRSREETQYF. CDR3 DNA sequence: TGTGCCAGCAGGTCGAGAGAAGAGACCCAGTACTTC.

V is TRBV10-3 and J is TRBJ1-4, with no clear D. Germline loops: CDR1 ENHRY, CDR2 SYGVKD. V was trimmed by 4 bases and J by 3 bases, leaving 9 bases between them. The CDR3 length is 14 residues. The CDR3 DNA reads TGTGCCATCAGTGCATTCTCAGCTAATGAAAAACTGTTTTTT. It is translated as CAISAFSANEKLFF.

This clone appeared a few times. The genes are TRBV19 and TRBJ1-3; weak D call: TRBD1 (6 bases). Per germline, CDR1 LNHDA and CDR2 SQIVND (reference sequence). Trimming removed 4 bases at V and 4 bases at J, with 8 bases between. This CDR3 has 13 amino acids. In DNA, the CDR3 is TGTGCCAGTAGTACCACAGGGGGAAACACCATATATTTT. Its protein product is CASSTTGGNTIYF.

The V call is TRBV6-6, the J call TRBJ1-6; 7 nucleotides match TRBD1. The CDR3 is 14 residues long. The germline V gene has CDR1 MNHNY and CDR2 SVGAGI (reference sequence). V lost 6 bases and J lost 9; bases outside the gene matches: 8. The CDR3 region is CASSLGQSLSPLHF. As DNA, the CDR3 is TGTGCCAGCAGCCTGGGACAGTCTCTTTCACCCCTCCACTTT.

The chain joins TRBV5-1 to TRBJ2-1; 9 bases line up with TRBD1. From germline, CDR1 is SGHRS and CDR2 YFSETQ. V trimming: 2 bases; J trimming: 7 bases; junction bases outside the gene matches: 7. This CDR3 has 15 residues. The CDR3 DNA sequence: TGCGCCAGCAGCTTACAGGGGGCCGGGTCAAATGAGCAGTTCTTC. It yields the protein CASSLQGAGSNEQFF.

The chain couples TRBV5-6 to TRBJ2-5, with D unresolved. This CDR3 spans 16 amino acids. Germline assignment: CDR1 SGHDT and CDR2 YYEEEE. V lost 0 bases and J lost 0, with 12 bases in between. The CDR3 bases are TGTGCCAGCAGCTTGGGTGGAGTCTTCAACCAAGAGACCCAGTACTTC. Its translation is CASSLGGVFNQETQYF.

This rearrangement joins TRBV14 to TRBJ2-7, with 7 nucleotides matching TRBD1. Germline V gene sequence: CDR1 SGHDN, CDR2 FVKESK. Losses at the gene ends were 3 bases for V and 3 bases for J; bases not matched to a gene: 17. CDR3 length: 18 amino acids. Here the CDR3 reads CASSHPGQQAGHIYEQYF. CDR3 bases: TGTGCCAGCAGCCACCCGGGACAGCAAGCCGGCCATATCTACGAGCAGTACTTC.

The V call is TRBV6-5, the J call TRBJ1-2; no firm D call. Trimming took off 8 bases at V and 8 bases at J, with 15 bases between the two ends. This CDR3 is built from 12 residues. From germline, CDR1 is MNHEY and CDR2 SVGAGI. The CDR3 sequence is CASQSAIGGYTF. CDR3 nucleotide sequence: TGTGCCAGCCAGTCCGCGATCGGCGGCTACACCTTC.

This clone was found once. This sequence joins TRBV4-1 and TRBJ2-2; 7 nucleotides agree with TRBD2. This CDR3 region has 16 residues. Germline V gene data show CDR1 as MGHRA and CDR2 as YSYEKL. Losses at the gene ends were 5 bases for V and 6 bases for J; bases not matched to a gene: 12. The DNA of the CDR3 is TGCGCCAGCAGCAGAGGACTAGTTCGGGTCGCCGGGGAGCTGTTTTTT. Amino acids: CASSRGLVRVAGELFF.

The chain joins TRBV9 to TRBJ1-1; D gene uncertain. The V and J ends lost 0 bases and 1 base respectively, with 7 bases between them. This CDR3 contains 14 residues. Germline CDR1 reads SGDLS; CDR2 reads YYNGEE. CDR3 DNA sequence: TGTGCCAGCAGCGTAGGGCGGAGGAACACTGAAGCTTTCTTT. Translation: CASSVGRRNTEAFF.

Worth noting for this clone: A junction end diverges from the germline sequence, so it may reflect a read error. The gene calls are TRBV7-7 and TRBJ2-1; 8 bases are a match to TRBD2. From germline, CDR1 is SSHAT and CDR2 FNYEAQ (reference sequence). There are 16 residues in the CDR3. For the CDR3, the DNA is TGTGCTAGCAGCTTAGATGCGGGGGGCCCCTACAATGAGCAGTTCTTC. This encodes CASSLDAGGPYNEQFF.

The V call is TRBV10-3, the J call TRBJ2-3; unclear D gene. CDR3 length: 13 amino acids. Trimming removed 11 bases from V and 4 bases from J, with 16 bases in between. Germline lookup yields CDR1 ENHRY and CDR2 SYGVKD. In DNA, the CDR3 is TGTGCCCATCGGCAGGAAGTTGCAGATACGCAGTATTTT. It specifies CAHRQEVADTQYF.

The chain employs TRBV27 and TRBJ2-3, with D perhaps TRBD1 (5 bases). V lost 3 bases and J 2 bases, leaving 15 bases between the germline ends. From germline, CDR1 is MNHEY and CDR2 SMNVEV (reference sequence). The CDR3 is 16 residues long. The CDR3 nucleotides are TGTGCCAGCAGTTTCGTAGGGGCGGTGTTCACAGATACGCAGTATTTT. This gives the protein CASSFVGAVFTDTQYF.

The V and J genes are TRBV2 and TRBJ2-3; 8 bases map to TRBD2. In germline, CDR1 is SNHLY, CDR2 FYNNEI. This CDR3 comprises 14 residues. V was clipped by 5 bases and J by 1 base; unmatched bases: 2. CDR3 in amino acids: CASSPAGGTDTQYF. In DNA form, the CDR3 reads TGTGCCAGCAGTCCAGCGGGGGGCACAGATACGCAGTATTTT.

The chain links TRBV7-3 to TRBJ2-1; 9 bases are shared with TRBD2. This CDR3 is built from 16 residues. The germline V gene has CDR1 SGHTA and CDR2 FQGTGA. Trimming removed 1 base from V and 5 bases from J; junction bases left unmatched: 6. The CDR3 bases are TGTGCCAGCAGCTTAATCGGTAGCGGGAGCCACAATGAGCAGTTCTTC. Translating gives CASSLIGSGSHNEQFF. The whole variable domain, remainder taken from reference TRBV7-3 and TRBJ2-1, is GAGVSQTPSNKVTEKGKYVELRCDPISGHTALYWYRQSLGQGPEFLIYFQGTGAADDSGLPNDRFFAVRPEGSVSTLKIQRTERGDSAVYLCASSLIGSGSHNEQFFGPGTRLTVL.

The chain employs TRBV7-2 and TRBJ1-1, with D perhaps TRBD1 (6 bases). Trimming cost V 5 bases and J 2 bases, with 9 bases left between them. The CDR3 runs to 13 residues. Germline CDR1 is SGHTA and CDR2 is FQGNSA. The CDR3 sequence: CASSQQGNTEAFF. CDR3 in DNA: TGTGCCAGCAGCCAACAGGGTAACACTGAAGCTTTCTTT.

This chain joins TRBV11-2 and TRBJ1-5; TRBD1 is a possible D gene (5 bases). V was pared by 5 bases and J by 0 bases, with 8 bases between. Germline V CDR1 and CDR2: SGHAT, FQNNGV. There are 14 residues in the CDR3. Written as DNA, the CDR3 is TGTGCCAGCAGCCTGGACACTAGCAATCAGCCCCAGCATTTT. Translation gives CASSLDTSNQPQHF. Filled out from reference TRBV11-2 and TRBJ1-5, the complete variable domain reads EAGVAQSPRYKIIEKRQSVAFWCNPISGHATLYWYQQILGQGPKLLIQFQNNGVVDDSQLPKDRFSAERLKGVDSTLKIQPAKLEDSAVYLCASSLDTSNQPQHFGDGTRLSIL.

A remark on this clone: Other DNA sequences within the sample encode an identical CDR3. The chain joins TRBV19 to TRBJ2-3, with 9 bases fitting TRBD2. Germline values: CDR1 LNHDA, CDR2 SQIVND (reference sequence). Losses at the gene ends were 5 bases for V and 5 bases for J; bases not matched to a gene: 5. The CDR3 contains 14 residues. CDR3 DNA sequence: TGTGCCAGTAGTTCGACTAGCGGCAGAGATACGCAGTATTTT. Amino acids: CASSSTSGRDTQYF. Filled out from reference TRBV19 and TRBJ2-3, the complete variable domain reads DGGITQSPKYLFRKEGQNVTLSCEQNLNHDAMYWYRQDPGQGLRLIYYSQIVNDFQKGDIAEGYSVSREKKESFPLTVTSAQKNPTAFYLCASSSTSGRDTQYFGPGTRLTVL.

This clone was observed once. This sequence joins TRBV11-3 and TRBJ1-3, with a tentative D call TRBD1 (5 bases). The CDR3 loop spans 15 amino acids. Trimming removed 6 bases at V and 3 bases at J, with 15 bases between. In germline, CDR1 is SGHNT, CDR2 YENEEA. CDR3 loop: CASRLTPGGGNTIYF. The CDR3, as DNA: TGTGCCAGCAGACTTACGCCGGGGGGTGGAAACACCATATATTTT.

The rearrangement links TRBV7-6 to TRBJ2-5; 8 bases are a match to TRBD2. In germline, CDR1 is SGHVS, CDR2 FNYEAQ. Germline trimming cut 5 bases from V and 1 base from J; bases unmatched to any gene: 3. This CDR3 is built from 14 residues. CDR3 in DNA: TGTGCCAGCAGCGTTACTAGCGGCCAAGAGACCCAGTACTTC. It yields the protein CASSVTSGQETQYF. Supplemented by reference TRBV7-6 and TRBJ2-5, the full variable domain reads GAGVSQSPRYKVTKRGQDVALRCDPISGHVSLYWYRQALGQGPEFLTYFNYEAQQDKSGLPNDRFSAERPEGSISTLTIQRTEQRDSAMYRCASSVTSGQETQYFGPGTRLLVL.

Points on this clone: A read error may produce the germline difference seen at one junction end. This chain connects TRBV7-7 to TRBJ2-5, with 10 bases fitting TRBD1. The CDR3 runs to 15 residues. Germline CDR1 reads SSHAT; CDR2 reads FNYEAQ (reference sequence). The CDR3 coding sequence is TGTGCTAGCAGCTTAGGGACAGGGGACCAAGAGACCCAGTACTTC. As protein: CASSLGTGDQETQYF.

The V gene is TRBV19, the J gene TRBJ1-1; 8 nucleotides match TRBD1. This CDR3 comprises 14 residues. The J segment lost 3 bases and the V segment lost 4 bases, leaving 4 bases of the junction unmatched. Per the germline V gene, CDR1 is LNHDA and CDR2 is SQIVND (reference sequence). CDR3 nucleotides: TGTGCCAGTAGTAGGGACAGGAGGTACACTGAAGCTTTCTTT. As protein: CASSRDRRYTEAFF.